This TCR beta chain was profiled in a study of blood T cells in healthy people across ages. Whole-study findings and limits: Long-lived donors had more naive CD4+ cells and higher diversity than aged donors.

The junction had 13 bases not matched to a gene; V was cut back by 3 bases and J by 6 bases. CDR3 length equals 17 residues. Germline V gene data show CDR1 as SEHNR and CDR2 as FQNEAQ (reference sequence). RNA extraction gave at least 5 micrograms of total RNA per sample. A second PCR, run for roughly 7 to 12 cycles, used a sample-barcoded 5' primer plus a J-beta primer mix. TCRdb ran MiXCR on the 5' RACE reads and lists one entry per CDR3 protein. The sample holds about 900,000 distinct CDR3 sequences, roughly 60% seen once. The sample holds one count of this clonotype. Its antigen is still unknown. This sequence was found in a man aged 25-45 years in good health. The material sequenced was blood. V usage is TRBV7-9 and J usage is TRBJ1-5; 8 nucleotides line up with TRBD1. The CDR3 nucleotides are TGTGCCAGCAGCTTTGGGCAGGGGGCATCGTGGAGTCAGCCCCAGCATTTT. It is translated as CASSFGQGASWSQPQHF.